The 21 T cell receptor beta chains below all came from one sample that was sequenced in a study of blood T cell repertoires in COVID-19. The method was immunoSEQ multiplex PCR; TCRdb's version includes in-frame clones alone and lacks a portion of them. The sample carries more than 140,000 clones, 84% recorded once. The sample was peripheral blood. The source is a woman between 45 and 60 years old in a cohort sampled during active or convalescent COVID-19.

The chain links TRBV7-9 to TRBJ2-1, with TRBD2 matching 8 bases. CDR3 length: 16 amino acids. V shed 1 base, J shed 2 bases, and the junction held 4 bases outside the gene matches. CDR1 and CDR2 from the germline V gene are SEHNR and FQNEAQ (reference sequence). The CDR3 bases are TGTGCCAGCAGCTTAGTTCAGCGGGGGACCTACAATGAGCAGTTCTTC. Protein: CASSLVQRGTYNEQFF. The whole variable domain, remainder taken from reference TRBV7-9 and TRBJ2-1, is DTGVSQNPRHKITKRGQNVTFRCDPISEHNRLYWYRQTLGQGPEFLTYFQNEAQLEKSRLLSDRFSAERPKGSFSTLEIQRTEQGDSAMYLCASSLVQRGTYNEQFFGPGTRLTVL.

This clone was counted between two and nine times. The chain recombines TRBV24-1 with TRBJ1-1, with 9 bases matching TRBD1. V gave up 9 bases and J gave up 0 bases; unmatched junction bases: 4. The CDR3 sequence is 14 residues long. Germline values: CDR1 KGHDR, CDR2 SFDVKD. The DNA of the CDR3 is TGTGCCACCCGTGGGACAGGGATGAACACTGAAGCTTTCTTT. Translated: CATRGTGMNTEAFF.

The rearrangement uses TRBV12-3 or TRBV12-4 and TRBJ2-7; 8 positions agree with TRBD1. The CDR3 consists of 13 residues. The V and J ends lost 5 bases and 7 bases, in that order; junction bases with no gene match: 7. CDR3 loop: CASSLQGASEQYF. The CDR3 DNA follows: TGTGCCAGCAGTCTCCAGGGGGCGAGTGAGCAGTACTTC.

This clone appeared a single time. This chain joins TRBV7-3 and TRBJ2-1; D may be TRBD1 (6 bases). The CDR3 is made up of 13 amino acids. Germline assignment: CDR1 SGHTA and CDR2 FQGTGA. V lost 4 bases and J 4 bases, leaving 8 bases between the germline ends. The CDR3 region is CASSSGTYNEQFF. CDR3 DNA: TGTGCCAGCAGCTCCGGGACATACAATGAGCAGTTCTTC.

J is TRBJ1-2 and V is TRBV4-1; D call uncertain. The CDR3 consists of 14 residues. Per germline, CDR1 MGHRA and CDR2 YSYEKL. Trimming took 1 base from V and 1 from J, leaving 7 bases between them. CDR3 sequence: CASSQATINYGYTF. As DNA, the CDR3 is TGCGCCAGCAGCCAAGCGACAATTAACTATGGCTACACCTTC.

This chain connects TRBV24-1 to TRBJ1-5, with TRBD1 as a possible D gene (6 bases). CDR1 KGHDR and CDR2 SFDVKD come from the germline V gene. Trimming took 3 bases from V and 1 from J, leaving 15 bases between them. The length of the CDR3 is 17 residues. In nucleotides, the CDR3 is TGTGCCACCAGTGATCATCAGGGGCGAGGGAGCAATCAGCCCCAGCATTTT. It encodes CATSDHQGRGSNQPQHF.

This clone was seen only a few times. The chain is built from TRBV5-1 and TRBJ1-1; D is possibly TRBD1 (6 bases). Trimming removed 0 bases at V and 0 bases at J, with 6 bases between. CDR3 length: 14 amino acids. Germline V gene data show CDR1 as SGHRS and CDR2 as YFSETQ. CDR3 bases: TGCGCCAGCAGCTTGGAGGGGGTGAACACTGAAGCTTTCTTT. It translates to CASSLEGVNTEAFF.

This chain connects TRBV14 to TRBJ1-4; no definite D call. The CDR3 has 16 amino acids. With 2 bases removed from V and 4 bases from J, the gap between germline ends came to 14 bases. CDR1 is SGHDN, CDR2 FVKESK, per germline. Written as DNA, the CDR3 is TGTGCCAGCAGCCAAACCGGACTTCTAGTTAATGAAAAACTGTTTTTT. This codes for CASSQTGLLVNEKLFF.

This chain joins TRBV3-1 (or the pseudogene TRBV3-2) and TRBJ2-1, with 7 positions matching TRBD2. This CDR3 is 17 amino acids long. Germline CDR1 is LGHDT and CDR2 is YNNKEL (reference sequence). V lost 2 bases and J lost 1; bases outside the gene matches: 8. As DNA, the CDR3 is TGTGCCAGCAGCCAAACCTTAGCGGGTGATTCCTACAATGAGCAGTTCTTC. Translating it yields CASSQTLAGDSYNEQFF.

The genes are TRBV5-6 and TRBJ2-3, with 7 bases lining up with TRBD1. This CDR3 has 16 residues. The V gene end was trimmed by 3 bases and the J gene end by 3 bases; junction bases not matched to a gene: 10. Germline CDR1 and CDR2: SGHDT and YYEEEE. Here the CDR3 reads CASSSLEGQITDTQYF. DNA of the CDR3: TGTGCCAGCAGCTCGTTAGAGGGACAGATTACAGATACGCAGTATTTT.

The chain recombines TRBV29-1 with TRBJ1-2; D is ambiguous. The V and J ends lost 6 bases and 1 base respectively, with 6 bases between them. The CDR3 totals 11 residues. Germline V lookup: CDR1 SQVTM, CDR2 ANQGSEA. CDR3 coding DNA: TGCAGCGTAAGCTTTAACTATGGCTACACCTTC. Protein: CSVSFNYGYTF. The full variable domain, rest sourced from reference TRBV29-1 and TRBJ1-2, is SAVISQKPSRDICQRGTSLTIQCQVDSQVTMMFWYRQQPGQSLTLIATANQGSEATYESGFVIDKFPISRPNLTFSTLTVSNMSPEDSSIYLCSVSFNYGYTFGSGTRLTVV.

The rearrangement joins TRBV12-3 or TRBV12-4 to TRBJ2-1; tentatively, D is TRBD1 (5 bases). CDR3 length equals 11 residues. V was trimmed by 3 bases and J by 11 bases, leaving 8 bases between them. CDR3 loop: CASSLAGKQFF. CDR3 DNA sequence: TGTGCCAGCAGTTTGGCAGGGAAGCAGTTCTTC.

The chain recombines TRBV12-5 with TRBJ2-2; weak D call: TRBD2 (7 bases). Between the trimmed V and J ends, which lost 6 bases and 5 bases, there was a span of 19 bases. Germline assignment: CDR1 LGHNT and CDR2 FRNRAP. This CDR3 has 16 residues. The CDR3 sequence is CASGQPRGGGTGELFF. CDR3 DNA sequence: TGTGCTAGTGGCCAACCTCGAGGGGGGGGTACCGGGGAGCTGTTTTTT.

This chain's CDR3 is CATSPRAGGDNQPQHF. DNA for the CDR3: TGTGCCACCAGCCCGAGGGCGGGAGGGGACAATCAGCCCCAGCATTTT. The V gene is TRBV15, the J gene TRBJ1-5, with D maybe TRBD1 (5 bases). V was cut by 5 bases and J by 3 bases, with 17 bases left in between. CDR1 is LNHNV, CDR2 YYDKDF, per germline (reference sequence). CDR3 size: 16 residues.

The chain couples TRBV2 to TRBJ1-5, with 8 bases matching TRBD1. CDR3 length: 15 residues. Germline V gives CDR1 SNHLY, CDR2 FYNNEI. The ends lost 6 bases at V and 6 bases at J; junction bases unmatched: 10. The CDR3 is CASRPPGQAPQPQHF. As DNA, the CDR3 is TGTGCCAGCAGACCCCCGGGACAGGCGCCTCAGCCCCAGCATTTT.

CDR3 amino acids: CASSFLPAGAGGRNEQFF. CDR3 bases: TGTGCCAGCAGCTTTCTCCCCGCGGGGGCGGGGGGGAGGAATGAGCAGTTCTTC. The gene calls are TRBV7-2 and TRBJ2-1; TRBD2 matches at 9 bases. This CDR3 is 18 amino acids long. V shed 3 bases and J 7 bases; nucleotides not matched to a gene: 16. Germline V gene sequence: CDR1 SGHTA, CDR2 FQGNSA.

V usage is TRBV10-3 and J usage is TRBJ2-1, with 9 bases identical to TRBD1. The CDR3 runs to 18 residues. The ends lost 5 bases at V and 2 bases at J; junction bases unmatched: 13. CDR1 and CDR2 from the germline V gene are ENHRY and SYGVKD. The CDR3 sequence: CAISSTSGTGKAYNEQFF. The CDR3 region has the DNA TGTGCCATCAGTTCAACTTCCGGGACAGGGAAGGCCTACAATGAGCAGTTCTTC.

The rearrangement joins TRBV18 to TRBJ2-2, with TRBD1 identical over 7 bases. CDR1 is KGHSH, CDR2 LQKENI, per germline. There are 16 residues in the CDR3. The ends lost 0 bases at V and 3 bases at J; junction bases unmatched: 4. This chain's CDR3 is CASSPPGTAYTGELFF. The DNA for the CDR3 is TGTGCCAGCTCACCACCGGGGACAGCCTACACCGGGGAGCTGTTTTTT.

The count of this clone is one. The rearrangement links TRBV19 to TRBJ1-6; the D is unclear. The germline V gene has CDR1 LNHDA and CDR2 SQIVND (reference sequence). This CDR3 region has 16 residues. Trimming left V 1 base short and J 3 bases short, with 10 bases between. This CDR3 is CASSIGAGIYNSPLHF. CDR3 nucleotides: TGTGCCAGTAGTATAGGGGCCGGGATCTATAATTCACCCCTCCACTTT.

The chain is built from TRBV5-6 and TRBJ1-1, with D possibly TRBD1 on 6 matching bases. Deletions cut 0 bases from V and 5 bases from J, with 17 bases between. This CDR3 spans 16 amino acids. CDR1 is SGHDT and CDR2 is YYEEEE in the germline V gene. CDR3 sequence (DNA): TGTGCCAGCAGCTTGGTCGGTTCTTACAGGGAGACTGAAGCTTTCTTT. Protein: CASSLVGSYRETEAFF.

As DNA, the CDR3 is TGTGCCAGCAGCCCGGGGGGGGTAAAAGAGACCCAGTACTTC. Residues: CASSPGGVKETQYF. The V call is TRBV5-4, the J call TRBJ2-5; 8 bases agree with TRBD2. J lost 3 bases, V lost 4 bases, and 5 bases had no gene match. This CDR3 is 14 amino acids long. Germline V CDR1 and CDR2: SGHNT, YYREEE (reference sequence).